This TCR beta chain emerged from a study of T cell responses to AZD1222 COVID-19 vaccine. The study, taken as a whole, reports: Females outnumbered males among donors, who were mostly white British; clonal diversity was possibly underestimated. There were repertoire samples only from the period after the peak T cell response.

This clone was counted between two and nine times. Its antigen is as yet unknown. Profiling relied on immunoSEQ multiplex PCR, and the TCRdb table lists in-frame clones only, not all of them. The sample includes tens of thousands of clones, 89% of them seen just once. Trimming pared 7 bases from V and 2 bases from J, leaving 14 bases between. Germline assignment: CDR1 MDHEN and CDR2 SYDVKM. This CDR3 is built from 14 residues. The J gene is TRBJ1-2, the V gene TRBV28; a possible D gene is TRBD1 (6 bases). This sequence was found in an adult who received the AZD1222 COVID-19 vaccine. The sample in question was peripheral blood, obtained 28 days after the second AZD1222 dose. For the CDR3, the DNA is TGTGCCAGCACATGGGGGCTGAAGAACTATGGCTACACCTTC. It yields the protein CASTWGLKNYGYTF.